Reported below is one T cell receptor beta chain. Libraries were prepared by immunoSEQ multiplex PCR; TCRdb keeps only in-frame clonotypes and omits some of them. The sample records a few million clones, 93% being singletons. V lost 3 bases to trimming and J lost 1 base, with 13 bases between them. The CDR3 is 15 amino acids. Germline V gene data show CDR1 as SGDLS and CDR2 as YYNGEE. This sample is drawn from a study of shared clonotypes between healthy human individuals. What was sequenced was naive CD4+ T cells from PBMCs. The subset is: CD45RA+ positively selected. The origin of this receptor is a man younger than 35 in good health. Some clones in this sample may be carry-over from other donors' samples. The gene calls are TRBV9 and TRBJ1-1; D is uncertain. The CDR3 loop reads CASSAHRGGNTEAFF. The CDR3 DNA follows: TGTGCCAGCAGCGCACACCGGGGAGGGAACACTGAAGCTTTCTTT.